Listed here is a single TCR beta chain. The antigen remains undetermined. The sample originates from a study of cytomegalovirus exposure and HLA in healthy donors. Findings and caveats of the study: Most TCR sequences were rare, but some public TCRs occurred in many donors. The authors enumerated around 150 TCR beta chains as linked to cytomegalovirus. A few of the chains that were CMV-associated were confirmed in vitro to be specific for CMV antigens. The classifier reportedly diagnosed cytomegalovirus status with high specificity and sensitivity.

Method: immunoSEQ multiplex PCR; TCRdb's copy keeps in-frame clones and lacks some. The data hold 150,000 to 200,000 clones, with under 90% observed a single time. Per the germline V gene, CDR1 is KGHSH and CDR2 is LQKENI. With V trimmed by 4 bases and J by 6 bases, 14 bases remained unmatched. The CDR3 is made up of 16 amino acids. The clonotype originates from a man aged 18 to 30 in good health and CMV-seropositive. The V call is TRBV18, the J call TRBJ1-1; 7 nucleotides match TRBD1. Sequenced sample: PBMCs. The CDR3 nucleotides read TGTGCCAGCTCACACCAAGACAGGGCGATTCAAGCTGAAGCTTTCTTT. Protein: CASSHQDRAIQAEAFF.